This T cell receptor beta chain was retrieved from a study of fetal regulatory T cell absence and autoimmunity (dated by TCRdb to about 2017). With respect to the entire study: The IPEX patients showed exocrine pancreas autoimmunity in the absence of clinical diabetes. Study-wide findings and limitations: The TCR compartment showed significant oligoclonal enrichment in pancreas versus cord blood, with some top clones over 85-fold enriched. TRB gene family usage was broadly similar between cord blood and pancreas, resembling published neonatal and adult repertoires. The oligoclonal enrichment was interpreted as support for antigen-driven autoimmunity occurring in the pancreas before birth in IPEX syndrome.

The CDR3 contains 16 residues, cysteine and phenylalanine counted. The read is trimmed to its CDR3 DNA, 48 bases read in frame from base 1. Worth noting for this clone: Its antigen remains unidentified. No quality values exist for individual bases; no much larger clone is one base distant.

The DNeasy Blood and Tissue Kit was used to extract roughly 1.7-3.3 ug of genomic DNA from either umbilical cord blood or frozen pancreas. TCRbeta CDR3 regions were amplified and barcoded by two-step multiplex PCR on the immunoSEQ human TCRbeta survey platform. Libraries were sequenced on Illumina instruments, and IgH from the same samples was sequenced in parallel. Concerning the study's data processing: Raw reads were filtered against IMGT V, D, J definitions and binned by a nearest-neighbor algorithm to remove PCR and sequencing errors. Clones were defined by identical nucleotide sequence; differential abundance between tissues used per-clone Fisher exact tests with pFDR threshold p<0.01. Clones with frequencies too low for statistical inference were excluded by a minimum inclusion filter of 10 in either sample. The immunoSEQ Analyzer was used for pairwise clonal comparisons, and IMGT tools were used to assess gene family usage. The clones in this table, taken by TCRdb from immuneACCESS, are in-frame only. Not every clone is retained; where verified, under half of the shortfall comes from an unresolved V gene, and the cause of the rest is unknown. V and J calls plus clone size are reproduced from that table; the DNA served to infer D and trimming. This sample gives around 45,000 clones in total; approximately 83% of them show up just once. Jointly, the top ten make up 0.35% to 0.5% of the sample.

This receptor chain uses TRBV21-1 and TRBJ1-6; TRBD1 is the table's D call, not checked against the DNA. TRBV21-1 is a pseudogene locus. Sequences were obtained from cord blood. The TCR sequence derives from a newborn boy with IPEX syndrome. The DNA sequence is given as TGTGCCAGCAGCAAAGGAGGCAGGGGGCAGGATTCACCCCTCCACTTT. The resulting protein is CASSKGGRGQDSPLHF.